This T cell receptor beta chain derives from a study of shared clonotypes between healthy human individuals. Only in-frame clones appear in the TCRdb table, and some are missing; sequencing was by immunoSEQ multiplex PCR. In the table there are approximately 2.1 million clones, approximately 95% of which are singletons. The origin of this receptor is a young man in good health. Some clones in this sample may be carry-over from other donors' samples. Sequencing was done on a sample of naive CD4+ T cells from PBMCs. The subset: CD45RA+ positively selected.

CDR3: CASTPGTPYYEQYF. DNA for the CDR3: TGCGCCAGTACGCCTGGGACACCATACTACGAGCAGTACTTC. This chain uses TRBV5-1 with TRBJ2-7; a weak D match, TRBD1 (6 bases). This CDR3 contains 14 residues. The germline V gene has CDR1 SGHRS and CDR2 YFSETQ. Between the trimmed V and J ends, which lost 8 bases and 3 bases, there was a span of 18 bases.